This paragraph covers one T cell receptor (beta chain) sequence. This clone was observed a handful of times. No cognate antigen has been identified for it. The input lacks base qualities; no much larger clone sits a single base away. The data were taken from a study of early stage breast cancer tumors (dated by TCRdb to between 2016 and 2019). Broadly, across the study: Of the roughly 15 invasive breast tumors, around twelve were found to be estrogen receptor-positive, progesterone receptor-positive and HER2-negative. Across all samples, 2,700,000 or so templates representing roughly 1 million unique clonotypes were detected. The average read coverage per sample was roughly 10-fold. About 70% of the 12 ER+/PR+/HER2- tumors were invasive ductal carcinomas, while the other four were invasive lobular carcinomas. What the study reported, not specific to this receptor: Chain pairing and functional markers such as CD4, CD8 and FOXP3 were missed by bulk genomic DNA sequencing of unsorted cells. Greater similarity was observed between blood and normal breast repertoires than between blood and tumor repertoires, and tumor was distinguished from normal in 14 of 16 patients when each tissue was compared with blood. Analysis by tumor subtype was prevented by the small cohort size. Tumors showed about 2.5-fold higher T cell density and higher clonality than adjacent normal breast tissue. Enriched TCRB sequences shared across patients were mostly commonly generated sequences, unlikely to play an important role in the tumor microenvironment.

Dicing about 18-55 mg of tumor tissue typically produced more than 2.5 ug of DNA. The study profiled bulk TCR beta-chain repertoires in matched peripheral blood, tumor and adjacent normal breast tissue taken from around 15 patients with early-stage breast cancer. Following resection, visually identified tumor tissue was excised and transferred into prechilled RNAlater. Tumor tissue (roughly 18-50 mg) was diced and then homogenized with a TissueLyser II in RLTplus buffer containing beta-mercaptoethanol and antifoaming agent. The Qiagen AllPrep DNA/RNA Mini kit was used to extract genomic DNA. Two independent genomic DNA replicates were amplified for each sample, with roughly 0.5 ug used for blood and 1.5 ug for tumor or normal breast. TCRB sequencing of genomic DNA was carried out with the ImmunoSeq Intro kit according to the manufacturer's instructions. Multiplex PCR was run for 31 cycles using proprietary primers and spike-in control sequences for absolute quantification. An 87-bp fragment spanning the CDR3 and flanking V and J genes was sequenced with single-end 150-bp reads. Each lane of an Illumina MiSeq using version 3.0 chemistry carried seven multiplexed samples, with two replicates per sample. On the authors' methods: The vendor's proprietary pipeline handled the raw data processing, merging both replicates into a single result for each sample. Clonotypes were defined as productive rearrangements sharing the V-gene family, CDR3 amino acid sequence and J-gene segment. Clonality was calculated as 1 minus the normalized Shannon entropy (Pielou evenness) of TCRB abundances. T cell density was estimated as total templates divided by the number of input cells, with the number of input cells inferred from the DNA input amount. Recon with default parameters was used to estimate total repertoire diversity and clonality. A clonotype was considered tumor-enriched if its abundance in tumor exceeded 0.1% and was at least 32-fold higher than its abundance in normal breast. As stored in TCRdb, this immuneACCESS dataset retains in-frame rearrangements with V and J assigned. A fraction of the clones does not appear; measured against another copy, unresolved V genes explain less than half of the discrepancy, and the remainder lacks a known reason. V, J and clone size are those of that table, while D and trimming were read from the DNA. The sample table contains some 25,000 clones; only one count was recorded for roughly 67% of them. More than 9% of the sample lies in the top ten.

The TCR originated in a person between 60 and 69 years old with breast cancer. The sequencing input was breast tumor tissue.

The nucleotides are TGTGCCAGCAGCTACTCTGTGGACACTGAAGCTTTCTTT. Its translation reads: CASSYSVDTEAFF. The chain uses TRBV11-3 and TRBJ1-1; a confident D gene designation cannot be given. V loses 4 bases of germline sequence and J loses 3 bases, and the interval between the two ends is 9 bases. From cysteine to phenylalanine, the CDR3 is 13 amino acids long. Of the read, only the CDR3 DNA is kept; its 39 bases are in frame from base 1. The germline V gene sets CDR1 to SGHNT and CDR2 to YENEEA.